This T cell receptor (beta chain) was documented in a study of human T cells and chemical hapten exposure. Overall study: The sensitizing agent was 2% DPC, placed on roughly 2 cm by roughly 2 cm of upper inner arm skin.

Each CDR3 protein is one row after TCRdb ran MiXCR on the RACE reads. The sample lists approximately 80,000 distinct CDR3 sequences, about 10% occurring once. This clonotype came up a few times. Trimming pared 3 bases from V and 2 bases from J, leaving 12 bases between. Germline loops: CDR1 SGHVS, CDR2 FNYEAQ. The CDR3 runs 15 residues. Sample time point: patch test 1, 2 weeks after DPC sensitization. Treatment given: therapeutic diphenylcyclopropenone sensitization with weekly scalp DPC. J is TRBJ2-3 and V is TRBV7-6; D is ambiguous. This material consisted of whole blood, taken in connection with sensitization to the hapten diphenylcyclopropenone (DPC). This TCR was recovered from a woman in her fifties or sixties with alopecia areata. Some clones in this sample may be carry-over from other donors' samples. The CDR3 protein is CASSFAHPDTDTQYF. The CDR3 DNA follows: TGTGCCAGCAGCTTCGCCCATCCGGACACAGATACGCAGTATTTT.